This record concerns one T cell receptor (beta chain) sequence. Profiled with immunoSEQ multiplex PCR; TCRdb holds only in-frame clones, not every one. The sample consists of around 94,000 clones, roughly 90% of them appearing once. Patients at the Seattle site were enrolled during active infection and followed longitudinally. V was cut by 2 bases and J by 2 bases, with 13 bases left in between. The CDR3 covers 15 residues. Germline V gives CDR1 KGHSH, CDR2 LQKENI. This sample stems from a study of blood T cell repertoires in COVID-19. Across the whole study: COVID-19 samples from acute and convalescent phases originated in the United States, Italy and Spain. From T cells, B-cell-depleted T cells, or PBMCs came the material, which was cDNA or gDNA.

What was sequenced was peripheral blood. The source is a woman aged 50 to 60 with COVID-19, enrolled during active disease. The chain combines TRBV18 with TRBJ2-7, with a tentative D call TRBD1 (6 bases). This CDR3 is CASSPGGAQTYEQYF. The CDR3 DNA follows: TGTGCCAGCTCACCAGGGGGCGCCCAGACCTACGAGCAGTACTTC.